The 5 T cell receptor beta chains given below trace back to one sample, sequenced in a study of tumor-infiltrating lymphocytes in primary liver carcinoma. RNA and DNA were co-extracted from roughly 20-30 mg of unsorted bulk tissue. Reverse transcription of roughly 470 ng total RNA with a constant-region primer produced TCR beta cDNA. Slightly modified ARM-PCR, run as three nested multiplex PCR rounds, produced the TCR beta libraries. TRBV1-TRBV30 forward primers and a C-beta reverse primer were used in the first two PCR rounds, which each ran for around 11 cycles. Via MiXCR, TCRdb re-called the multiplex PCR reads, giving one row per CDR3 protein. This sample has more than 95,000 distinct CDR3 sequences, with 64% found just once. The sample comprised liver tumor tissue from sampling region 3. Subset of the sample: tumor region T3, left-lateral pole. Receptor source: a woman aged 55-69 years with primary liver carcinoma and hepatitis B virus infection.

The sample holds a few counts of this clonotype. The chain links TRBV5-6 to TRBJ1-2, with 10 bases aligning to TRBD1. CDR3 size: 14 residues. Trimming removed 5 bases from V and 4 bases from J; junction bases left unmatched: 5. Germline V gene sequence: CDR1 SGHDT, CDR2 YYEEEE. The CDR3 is CASSPGTGVYGYTF. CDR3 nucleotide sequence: TGTGCCAGCAGTCCCGGGACAGGGGTCTATGGCTACACCTTC.

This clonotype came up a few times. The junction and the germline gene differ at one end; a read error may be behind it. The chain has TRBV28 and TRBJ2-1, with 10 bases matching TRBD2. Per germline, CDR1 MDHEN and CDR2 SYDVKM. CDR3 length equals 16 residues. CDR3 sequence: CASSHLAGGTYNGQFF. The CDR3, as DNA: TGTGCCAGCAGTCACTTAGCGGGAGGCACATACAATGGGCAGTTCTTC. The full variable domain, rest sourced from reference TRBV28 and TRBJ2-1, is DVKVTQSSRYLVKRTGEKVFLECVQDMDHENMFWYRQDPGLGLRLIYFSYDVKMKEKGDIPEGYSVSREKKERFSLILESASTNQTSMYLCASSHLAGGTYNGQFFGPGTRLTVL.

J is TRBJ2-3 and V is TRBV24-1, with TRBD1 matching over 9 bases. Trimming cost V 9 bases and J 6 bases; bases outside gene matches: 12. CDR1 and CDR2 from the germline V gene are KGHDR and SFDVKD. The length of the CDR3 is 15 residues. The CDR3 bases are TGTGCCACCGGGGAGCCGACAGGGGGTTTGGATACGCAGTATTTT. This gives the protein CATGEPTGGLDTQYF.

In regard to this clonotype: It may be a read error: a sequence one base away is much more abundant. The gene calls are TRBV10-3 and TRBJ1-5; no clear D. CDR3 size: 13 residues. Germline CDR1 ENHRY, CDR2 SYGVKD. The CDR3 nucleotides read TGTGTCACCAGTACTGACGAGGATCAGCCCCAGCATTTT. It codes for CVTSTDEDQPQHF.

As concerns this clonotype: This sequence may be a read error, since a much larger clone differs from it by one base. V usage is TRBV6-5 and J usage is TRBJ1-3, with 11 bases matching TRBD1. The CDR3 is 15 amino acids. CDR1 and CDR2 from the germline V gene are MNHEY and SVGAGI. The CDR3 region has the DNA TGTGCCAGCAATTACGACGGACAGGGGGCAAACACCATATATTTT. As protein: CASNYDGQGANTIYF.